The rows below give T cell receptor beta chains drawn from one sample of a study of cytomegalovirus exposure and HLA in healthy donors. Profiled with immunoSEQ multiplex PCR; TCRdb holds only in-frame clones, not every one. The sample shows around 53,000 clones, roughly four fifths of them seen only once. The sample taken for sequencing was PBMCs. These TCRs come from a man in his thirties or forties in good health and CMV-seronegative. The CDR3 runs from the conserved cysteine through the conserved F or W. Fields, in order: V gene, J gene, clone size, D gene, CDR3 DNA, CDR3 protein. The D gene is left open where the match is weak. Size tells how often a clone was seen (once, few, many) or the class of an expanded clone, and some rows leave it out.

>TRBV5-1|TRBJ1-4|-|-
TGCGCCAGCAGCTCTGGGACAAAAGGGGAAAAACTGTTTTTT
CASSSGTKGEKLFF
>TRBV25-1|TRBJ2-1|-|-
TGTGCCAGCAGTGAGGCCGCTGTGGAGGAGCAGTTCTTC
CASSEAAVEEQFF
>TRBV7-3|TRBJ2-7|-|TRBD1
TGTGCCAGCAGCTTAGTAGGGACAGGGTCCTACGAGCAGTACTTC
CASSLVGTGSYEQYF
>TRBV7-6|TRBJ2-7|-|TRBD1
TGTGCCAGCAGCCGAGCGGGGACAGGGGATTACGAGCAGTACTTC
CASSRAGTGDYEQYF
>TRBV6-6|TRBJ1-2|-|-
TGTGCCAGCAGTTACTCGGGCGACTATGGCTACACCTTC
CASSYSGDYGYTF
>TRBV5-6|TRBJ2-6|few|-
TGTGCCAGCAGCTTGGGGGCTGCTGGGGCCAACGTCCTGACTTTC
CASSLGAAGANVLTF
>TRBV2|TRBJ1-1|-|-
TGTGCCAGCGGAACAGGGATTATGAACACTGAAGCTTTCTTT
CASGTGIMNTEAFF
>TRBV27|TRBJ2-2|-|-
TGTGCCAGCAGTTCGGGGACACCCGGGGAGCTGTTTTTT
CASSSGTPGELFF
>TRBV25-1|TRBJ1-1|-|-
TGTGCCAGCAGTGGCCCGGGGGGCTTTTCGAACACTGAAGCTTTCTTT
CASSGPGGFSNTEAFF
>TRBV9|TRBJ2-1|-|TRBD2
TGTGCCAGCAGCGTAGGGACTAGCGGGGGCGGCGATGAGCAGTTCTTC
CASSVGTSGGGDEQFF
>TRBV7-2|TRBJ2-7|-|-
TGTGCCAGCAGCCCGGACAGCTACTACGAGCAGTACTTC
CASSPDSYYEQYF
>TRBV4-2|TRBJ2-2|medium-sized|-
TGTGCCAGCAGCCAAGATCGGACCGGGGAGCTGTTTTTT
CASSQDRTGELFF
>TRBV6-1|TRBJ1-5|-|TRBD1
TGTGCCAGCAGTGAAGCGGTAGGACAGGAACAAAATCAGCCCCAGCATTTT
CASSEAVGQEQNQPQHF
>TRBV5-1|TRBJ1-3|-|-
TGCGCCAGCAGCTCCCTTTCGGGGGGTAACACCATATATTTT
CASSSLSGGNTIYF
>TRBV11-2|TRBJ2-1|-|TRBD1
TGTGCCAGCAGCTTCCCGGGACAGGGGTTTAATGAGCAGTTCTTC
CASSFPGQGFNEQFF
>TRBV6-1|TRBJ2-3|-|TRBD1
TGTGCCAGCAGTTCAGGACAGGGAGCAGATACGCAGTATTTT
CASSSGQGADTQYF
>TRBV18|TRBJ1-4|-|-
TGTGCCAGCTCACCCGTACAGCCCACTAATGAAAAACTGTTTTTT
CASSPVQPTNEKLFF
>TRBV5-4|TRBJ2-3|-|TRBD1
TGTGCCAGCAGCAATCTTGGACAGGGGATAGCAGATACGCAGTATTTT
CASSNLGQGIADTQYF
>TRBV18|TRBJ1-5|-|-
TGTGCCAGCTCACCAGGGCAGGGCAACGGTCAGCCCCAGCATTTT
CASSPGQGNGQPQHF
>TRBV5-5|TRBJ2-2|once|TRBD2
TGTGCCAGCAGCAAAGGACTAGCGGGGGGGAACACCGGGGAGCTGTTTTTT
CASSKGLAGGNTGELFF
>TRBV10-2|TRBJ1-2|-|-
TGCGCCAGCAGTGAGTGGACAGTTAACTATGGCTACACCTTC
CASSEWTVNYGYTF
>TRBV2|TRBJ2-2|-|-
TGTGCCAGCAGTCTAAGGGGGGGAACCGGGGAGCTGTTTTTT
CASSLRGGTGELFF
>TRBV6-6|TRBJ1-1|-|-
TGTGCCAGCATAAAGGAAGGGGCGGACACTGAAGCTTTCTTT
CASIKEGADTEAFF
>TRBV2|TRBJ2-1|-|-
TGTGCCAGCAAGGAGGACGGTGAGCAGTTCTTC
CASKEDGEQFF
>TRBV5-4|TRBJ1-6|-|-
TGTGCCAGCAGCTTGGATGCAGGGGTTAATTCACCCCTCCACTTT
CASSLDAGVNSPLHF
>TRBV29-1|TRBJ2-7|-|TRBD1
TGCAGCGTTGTATCACCACAGGGGCTGCAGTACTTC
CSVVSPQGLQYF
>TRBV5-8|TRBJ1-1|once|TRBD1
TGTGCCAGCAGCTTGAAATGGGGACAGGGGAACACTGAAGCTTTCTTT
CASSLKWGQGNTEAFF
>TRBV5-6|TRBJ2-4|-|TRBD2
TGTGCCAGCAGCTTGGCCAAGTTCCAGCGGGGGGGATCGGGAAACATTCAGTACTTC
CASSLAKFQRGGSGNIQYF
>TRBV29-1|TRBJ1-1|-|TRBD1
TGCAGCGTTCCGGACAGGTTAAGCACTGATGCTTTCTTT
CSVPDRLSTDAFF
>TRBV5-1|TRBJ2-5|-|-
TGCGCCAGCAGCTTGGCCGGAGGAGATACTAAAGAGACCCAGTACTTC
CASSLAGGDTKETQYF
>TRBV6-5|TRBJ2-1|-|TRBD1
TGTGCCAGCAGAGAGCCGGGACAGGGATACAATGAGCAGTTCTTC
CASREPGQGYNEQFF
>TRBV18|TRBJ2-1|-|-
TGTGCCAGCTCACAAAACCCGCAGATGAGCGGATCCTACAATGAGCAGTTCTTC
CASSQNPQMSGSYNEQFF
>TRBV4-2|TRBJ2-6|-|-
TGTGCCACCGATGGGGCAGGTGGCTCTGGGGCCAACGTCCTGACTTTC
CATDGAGGSGANVLTF
>TRBV2|TRBJ2-3|-|TRBD2
TGTGCCAGCACTAAGGCGGGGGGTAGCACAGATACGCAGTATTTT
CASTKAGGSTDTQYF
>TRBV2|TRBJ1-2|-|-
TGTGCCAGCAGCCGCCTCGGAGCTAACTATGGCTACACCTTC
CASSRLGANYGYTF
>TRBV6-5|TRBJ1-2|-|TRBD1
TGTGCCAGCAGTTCACAGGGGTACTATGGCTACACCTTC
CASSSQGYYGYTF
>TRBV30|TRBJ1-2|few|-
TGTGCCTGGAGGGCGGGAGGCTACACCTTC
CAWRAGGYTF
>TRBV11-1|TRBJ1-1|-|-
TGTGCCAGCAGCTTATCCCTGGACACCCTTAACCCCATGAACACTGAAGCTTTCTTT
CASSLSLDTLNPMNTEAFF
>TRBV4-3|TRBJ1-4|-|-
TGCGCCAGCAGCCAGGGGGGGGTAGGACGGACTAATGAAAAACTGTTTTTT
CASSQGGVGRTNEKLFF
>TRBV11-3|TRBJ2-7|-|-
TGTGCCAGCAGCGAGGGGGGGGCTACCTACGAGCAGTACTTC
CASSEGGATYEQYF
>TRBV15|TRBJ1-4|-|TRBD1
TGTGCCACCAGCAGAGATTTGGGACAGGGGGCAGGGAAACTGTTTTTT
CATSRDLGQGAGKLFF
>TRBV7-2|TRBJ2-3|-|TRBD2
TGTGCTACTGGGCGGGGGGCAGACACGCAGTATTTT
CATGRGADTQYF
>TRBV7-8|TRBJ2-2|-|TRBD2
TGTGCCAGCAGCTTATGGGGTAGCGGGGGGGCCGAAACCGGGGAGCTGTTTTTT
CASSLWGSGGAETGELFF
>TRBV7-2|TRBJ1-2|-|TRBD1
TGTGCCAGCAGCCGGGACAGGAGTTATGGCTACACCTTC
CASSRDRSYGYTF
>TRBV5-8|TRBJ2-2|-|-
TGTGCCAGCAGCTTGGGCCTGGACAGCAGAGGCACCGGGGAGCTGTTTTTT
CASSLGLDSRGTGELFF
>TRBV7-9|TRBJ2-3|-|-
TGTGCCAGCAGCCGTACAGCAACCACAGATACGCAGTATTTT
CASSRTATTDTQYF
>TRBV5-1|TRBJ2-2|-|-
TGCGCCAGCAGCCCCCAGACTAGTCCCGGGGAGCTGTTTTTT
CASSPQTSPGELFF
>TRBV18|TRBJ2-2|-|-
TGTGCCAGCTCACGCTATAACACCGGGGAGCTGTTTTTT
CASSRYNTGELFF
>TRBV7-9|TRBJ1-2|-|-
TGTGCCAGCAGCTTAAACAGGGACTATGGCTACACCTTC
CASSLNRDYGYTF
>TRBV4-3|TRBJ2-5|-|TRBD2
TGCGCCAGCAGCCAAGGGGGGAGCGGGGGCCGGGGGACCCAGTACTTC
CASSQGGSGGRGTQYF
>TRBV6-6|TRBJ2-7|-|TRBD1
TGTGCCAGCAGTTACACAAGAAGGGACAGGGCCTCATACTTC
CASSYTRRDRASYF
>TRBV5-4|TRBJ1-6|-|-
TGTGCCAGCAGCCCCGGGACACTTTATAATTCACCCCTCCACTTT
CASSPGTLYNSPLHF
>TRBV7-9|TRBJ2-5|-|TRBD2
TGTGCCAGCAGCTTCCCGCGGGCTAGCGGTAGATTTGAGACCCAGTACTTC
CASSFPRASGRFETQYF
>TRBV30|TRBJ2-2|-|TRBD1
TGTGCCTGGAGGACAGGGGCCTACACCGGGGAGCTGTTTTTT
CAWRTGAYTGELFF
>TRBV9|TRBJ2-1|-|TRBD2
TGTGCCAGCAGCGTTCTAGCGGCCGCCTACAATGAGCAGTTCTTC
CASSVLAAAYNEQFF
>TRBV10-3|TRBJ2-4|-|TRBD2
TGTGCCATCAGTGATGCGGGGGGCGATAACATTCAGTACTTC
CAISDAGGDNIQYF
>TRBV4-1|TRBJ2-7|-|TRBD1
TGCGCCAGCAGCCAAGATGAGGGGGCATCGGACGAGCAGTACTTC
CASSQDEGASDEQYF
>TRBV29-1|TRBJ2-2|once|-
TGCAGCGTTGCCTCCATGGAGGCCGGGGAGCTGTTTTTT
CSVASMEAGELFF